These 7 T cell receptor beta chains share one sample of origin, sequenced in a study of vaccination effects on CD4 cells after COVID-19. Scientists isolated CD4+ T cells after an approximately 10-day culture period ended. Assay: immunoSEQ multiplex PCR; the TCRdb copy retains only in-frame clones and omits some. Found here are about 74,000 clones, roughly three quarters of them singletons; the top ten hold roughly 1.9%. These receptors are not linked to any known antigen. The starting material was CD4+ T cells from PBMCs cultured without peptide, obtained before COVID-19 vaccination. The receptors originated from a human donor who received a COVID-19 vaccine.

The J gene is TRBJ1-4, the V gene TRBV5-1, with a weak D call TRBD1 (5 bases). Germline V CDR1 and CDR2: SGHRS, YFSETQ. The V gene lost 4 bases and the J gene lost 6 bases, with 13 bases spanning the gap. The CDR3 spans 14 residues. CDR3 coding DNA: TGCGCCAGCAGCGCCACGGGGGAATATGAAAAACTGTTTTTT. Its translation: CASSATGEYEKLFF.

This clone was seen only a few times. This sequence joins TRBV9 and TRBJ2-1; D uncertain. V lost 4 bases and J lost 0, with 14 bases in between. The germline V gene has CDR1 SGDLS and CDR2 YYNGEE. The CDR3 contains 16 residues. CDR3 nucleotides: TGTGCCAGCAGCTCCAGACTCCTTAGCTCCTACAATGAGCAGTTCTTC. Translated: CASSSRLLSSYNEQFF.

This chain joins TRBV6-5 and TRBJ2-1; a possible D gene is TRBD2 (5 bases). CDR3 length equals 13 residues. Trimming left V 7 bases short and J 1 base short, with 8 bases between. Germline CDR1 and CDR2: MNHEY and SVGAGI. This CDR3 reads CASIRTSYNEQFF. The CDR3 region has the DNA TGTGCCAGCATTCGGACTTCCTACAATGAGCAGTTCTTC.

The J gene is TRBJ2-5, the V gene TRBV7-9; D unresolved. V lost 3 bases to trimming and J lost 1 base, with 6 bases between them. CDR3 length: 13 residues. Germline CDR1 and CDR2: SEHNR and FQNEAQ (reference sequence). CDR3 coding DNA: TGTGCCAGCAGCTTGGCCAGCCAAGAGACCCAGTACTTC. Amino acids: CASSLASQETQYF.

CDR3 loop: CASSIQGGEETQYF. The DNA for the CDR3 is TGCGCCAGCAGCATTCAGGGGGGGGAAGAGACCCAGTACTTC. This chain connects TRBV5-1 to TRBJ2-5; D assignment may be TRBD1 or TRBD2 (7 bases each). The CDR3 contains 14 residues. From germline, CDR1 is SGHRS and CDR2 YFSETQ. V was shortened by 4 bases and J by 3 bases, with 13 bases between the two germline ends.

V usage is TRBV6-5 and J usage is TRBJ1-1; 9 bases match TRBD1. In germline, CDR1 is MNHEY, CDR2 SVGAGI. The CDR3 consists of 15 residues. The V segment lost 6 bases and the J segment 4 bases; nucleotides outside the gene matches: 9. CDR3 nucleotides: TGTGCCAGCAGGGCCGGACAGGGGTTCAGCACTGAAGCTTTCTTT. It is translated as CASRAGQGFSTEAFF.

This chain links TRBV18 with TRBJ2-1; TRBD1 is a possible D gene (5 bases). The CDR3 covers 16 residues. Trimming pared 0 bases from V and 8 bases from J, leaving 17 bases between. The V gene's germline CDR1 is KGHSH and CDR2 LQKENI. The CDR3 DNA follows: TGTGCCAGCTCACCACCTATGCGACAGATATCCCATGAGCAGTTCTTC. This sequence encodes CASSPPMRQISHEQFF. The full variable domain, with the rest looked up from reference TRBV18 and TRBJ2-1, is NAGVMQNPRHLVRRRGQEARLRCSPMKGHSHVYWYRQLPEEGLKFMVYLQKENIIDESGMPKERFSAEFPKEGPSILRIQQVVRGDSAAYFCASSPPMRQISHEQFFGPGTRLTVL.